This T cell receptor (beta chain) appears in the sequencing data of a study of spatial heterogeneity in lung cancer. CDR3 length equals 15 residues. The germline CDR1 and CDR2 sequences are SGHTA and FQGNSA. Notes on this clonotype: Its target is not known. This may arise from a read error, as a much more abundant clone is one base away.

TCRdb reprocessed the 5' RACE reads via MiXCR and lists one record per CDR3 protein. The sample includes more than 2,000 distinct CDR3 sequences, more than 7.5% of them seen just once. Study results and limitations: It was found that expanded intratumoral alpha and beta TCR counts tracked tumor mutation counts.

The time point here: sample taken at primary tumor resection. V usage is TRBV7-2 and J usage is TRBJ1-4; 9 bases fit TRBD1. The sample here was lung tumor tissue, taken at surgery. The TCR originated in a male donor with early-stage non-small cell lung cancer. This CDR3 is CASSLANRGREKPFF. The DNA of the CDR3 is TGTGCCAGCAGCTTAGCGAACAGGGGGCGTGAAAAACCGTTTTTT.